These T cell receptor beta chains were read from a single sample in a study of shared clonotypes between healthy human individuals. Some clones are missing from TCRdb's copy, which holds only in-frame ones; the method was immunoSEQ multiplex PCR. The sample lists about 2.1 million clones, approximately 94% seen once, with over 1.5% in the top ten. The sample taken for sequencing was naive CD8+ T cells from PBMCs. These receptor sequences come from a man aged 18 to 30 in good health. Some clones in this sample may be carry-over from other donors' samples. CDR3s include the opening cysteine and the closing phenylalanine or tryptophan. Each record gives: V gene, D gene, J gene, clone size, CDR3 DNA, CDR3 protein. The D gene is left open where the match is weak. Clone size appears in some rows only: once, few, many, or a class for an expanded clone.

TRBV19,TRBD1,TRBJ1-5,once,TGTGCCAGTAGGCCCCGGGACAGAAAATACAGCAATCAGCATTTT,CASRPRDRKYSNQHF
TRBV9,TRBD2,TRBJ2-3,.,TGTGCCAGCAGCGTAGCTGGGACTAGTCCAGATACGCAGTATTTT,CASSVAGTSPDTQYF
TRBV28,TRBD2,TRBJ2-3,.,TGTGCCAGCAGTCTAGCGGGAGGGGGATCAGATACGCAGTATTTT,CASSLAGGGSDTQYF
TRBV27,.,TRBJ2-2,.,TGTGCCAGCACCTCCGGGCCAGCCCCAAGCTCCGGGGAGCTGTTTTTT,CASTSGPAPSSGELFF
TRBV28,.,TRBJ1-4,once,TGTGCCAGCAGTCCAAGCATCCCGACTAGAACTAATGAAAAACTGTTTTTT,CASSPSIPTRTNEKLFF
TRBV6-1,.,TRBJ1-5,once,TGTGCCAGCAGTAGGGACGGCTTAAATCAGCCCCAGCATTTT,CASSRDGLNQPQHF
TRBV7-9,TRBD2,TRBJ2-1,.,TGTGCCAGCAGCTTACTAACCCTAGCGGGAGGGGACAATGAGCAGTTCTTC,CASSLLTLAGGDNEQFF
TRBV7-9,TRBD2,TRBJ2-7,.,TGTGCCAGCAGCTCGCCGCTCGACGGGAGGGCCAGGGAGCAGTACTTC,CASSSPLDGRAREQYF
TRBV10-3,.,TRBJ1-2,.,TGTGCCAGCAGTTACTCGCGGACTCCAATAGAATATGGCTACACCTTC,CASSYSRTPIEYGYTF
TRBV7-8,.,TRBJ2-6,.,TGTGCCAGCAGCCCTCAGGGCAGGTGGTCCCACTCTGGGGCCAACGTCCTGACTTTC,CASSPQGRWSHSGANVLTF